These 20 T cell receptor beta chains were all obtained from the same sample, sequenced in a study of immune heterogeneity within non-small cell lung tumors. Template input, which was bulk tumor genomic DNA, totaled approximately 600 ng per sample. Several biopsies per primary tumor, spaced far apart, were taken during surgery. Untreated, newly diagnosed non-small cell lung cancer patients underwent curative surgery. CDR3 of TCR beta was amplified by multiplex PCR that used 32 V and 13 J primers. TCRdb reprocessed the multiplex PCR reads with MiXCR, giving one entry per CDR3 protein. The data contain fewer than 12,000 distinct CDR3 sequences, roughly a quarter of them seen just once; the ten biggest clones take up 10% to 15%. The material sequenced was lung tumor tissue. The receptors shown here come from a man aged 50 to 60 with non-small cell lung cancer.

In this sample, this clonotype is medium-sized (0.01 to 0.1%). The chain links TRBV28 to TRBJ2-7; TRBD2 is a possible D gene (6 bases). Germline V gives CDR1 MDHEN, CDR2 SYDVKM. CDR3 length equals 14 residues. The V end was cut by 4 bases, the J end by 3 bases, with 13 bases between. Written as DNA, the CDR3 is TGTGCCAGCAGTTACGGGACTCAAATCTACGAGCAGTACTTC. It translates to CASSYGTQIYEQYF. Full variable domain (missing parts from reference TRBV28 and TRBJ2-7): DVKVTQSSRYLVKRTGEKVFLECVQDMDHENMFWYRQDPGLGLRLIYFSYDVKMKEKGDIPEGYSVSREKKERFSLILESASTNQTSMYLCASSYGTQIYEQYFGPGTRLTVT.

The chain is built from TRBV6-2 or TRBV6-3 and TRBJ1-5; D gene ambiguous. The CDR3 runs to 14 residues. V was pared by 6 bases and J by 6 bases, with 15 bases between. CDR1 is MNHEY, CDR2 SVGEGT, per germline. CDR3 protein: CASSHAFFPQPQHF. The CDR3 nucleotides read TGTGCCAGCAGCCACGCATTTTTTCCTCAGCCCCAGCATTTT.

This clonotype has more than one count but fewer than ten. V is TRBV28 and J is TRBJ2-4, with D possibly TRBD2 on 6 matching bases. CDR3 size: 15 residues. The V gene's germline CDR1 is MDHEN and CDR2 SYDVKM. Trimming shortened V by 5 bases and J by 7 bases, and 18 bases separated the two germline ends. CDR3 loop: CASSTQHGGGNIQYF. The DNA of the CDR3 is TGTGCCAGCAGTACCCAGCATGGTGGGGGGAACATTCAGTACTTC.

This clonotype was counted between two and nine times. The chain couples TRBV5-4 to TRBJ2-3; 9 bases agree with TRBD2. The CDR3 has 16 amino acids. Unmatched junction bases numbered 5, after V lost 3 bases and J lost 0 bases. From germline, CDR1 is SGHNT and CDR2 YYREEE (reference sequence). CDR3 in DNA: TGTGCCAGCAGCTATCTCACTAGCGGGAGCACAGATACGCAGTATTTT. Amino acid sequence: CASSYLTSGSTDTQYF.

This clonotype was counted many times. The genes are TRBV20-1 and TRBJ2-3; D is ambiguous. The germline gives CDR1 DFQATT, CDR2 SNEGSKA (reference sequence). The CDR3 totals 16 residues. Trimming pared 1 base from V and 3 bases from J, leaving 17 bases between. Here the CDR3 reads CSARGSLAAETDTQYF. CDR3 nucleotide sequence: TGCAGTGCTAGAGGTTCTCTGGCGGCTGAGACAGATACGCAGTATTTT.

Regarding this clonotype: A much larger clone lies a single base off, so this may be a read error. The J gene is TRBJ2-1, the V gene TRBV20-1; D uncertain. Germline V gene sequence: CDR1 DFQATT, CDR2 SNEGSKA (reference sequence). V was cut by 2 bases and J by 8 bases, with 4 bases left in between. The CDR3 contains 10 residues. The CDR3 DNA sequence: TGCAGTGCTAGACGGTATGAGCAGTTCTTC. It codes for CSARRYEQFF.

This clonotype rates as medium-sized. The chain carries TRBV19 and TRBJ1-1; D is ambiguous. Germline assignment: CDR1 LNHDA and CDR2 SQIVND (reference sequence). The CDR3 has 13 residues. V was cut by 5 bases and J by 5 bases, with 12 bases left in between. CDR3 protein: CASSPRERTEAFF. CDR3 bases: TGTGCCAGTAGTCCCCGGGAGAGGACTGAAGCTTTCTTT.

A word on this clonotype: This may come from a read error, since a much larger clone is one base off. CDR3 sequence: CASSRDASYEQYF. CDR3 nucleotide sequence: TGCGCCAGCTCCCGGGACGCCTCCTACGAGCAGTACTTC. The rearrangement links TRBV5-1 to TRBJ2-7; D possibly matches TRBD1 or TRBD2 (5 bases each). V was cut by 7 bases and J by 0 bases, with 11 bases left in between. The germline gives CDR1 SGHRS, CDR2 YFSETQ. CDR3 length: 13 residues.

The chain carries TRBV5-1 and TRBJ2-1; no firm D call. The CDR3 has 15 amino acids. Germline CDR1 is SGHRS and CDR2 is YFSETQ. The germline V and J ends were trimmed by 7 bases and 0 bases, with 14 bases remaining between them. The CDR3 protein is CASFTEPSSYNEQFF. For the CDR3, the DNA is TGCGCCAGCTTTACAGAGCCCAGCTCCTACAATGAGCAGTTCTTC.

Relative to its sample, this clonotype is medium-sized. The chain carries TRBV12-3 or TRBV12-4 and TRBJ2-2; maybe TRBD1 (5 bases). The V end was cut by 2 bases, the J end by 7 bases, with 23 bases between. The CDR3 extends over 18 amino acids. CDR3 region: CASSLMSRAGVEGGELFF. CDR3 in DNA: TGTGCCAGCAGTTTAATGTCCAGGGCAGGAGTAGAAGGCGGGGAGCTGTTTTTT.

The chain uses TRBV14 and TRBJ2-1, with D perhaps matching TRBD1 or TRBD2 (5 bases each). CDR3 length: 16 amino acids. CDR1 is SGHDN, CDR2 FVKESK, per germline. V was pared by 0 bases and J by 6 bases, with 15 bases between. For the CDR3, the DNA is TGTGCCAGCAGCCAAGAACGGGGCGGACCTAGCAATGAGCAGTTCTTC. This codes for CASSQERGGPSNEQFF.

About this clonotype itself: This clone may be a read error of a much larger clone one base away. The genes are TRBV5-1 and TRBJ2-3, with D uncertain. The germline V gene has CDR1 SGHRS and CDR2 YFSETQ. CDR3 length equals 15 residues. V lost 3 bases and J 2 bases, leaving 13 bases between the germline ends. This CDR3 is CASSYQWSITDTQYF. Here the CDR3 DNA reads TGCGCCAGCAGCTACCAGTGGTCTATCACAGATACGCAGTATTTT.

As for this clonotype: A read error may explain this, as a much larger clone is one base away. The rearrangement joins TRBV28 to TRBJ2-3; D gene uncertain. CDR1 is MDHEN and CDR2 is SYDVKM in the germline V gene. Between the trimmed V and J ends, which lost 2 bases and 2 bases, there was a span of 11 bases. The CDR3 runs 15 residues. CDR3 amino acids: CASSLPTQTTDTQYF. CDR3 coding DNA: TGTGCCAGCAGTTTACCGACACAGACCACAGATACGCAGTATTTT.

The genes are TRBV6-2 or TRBV6-3 and TRBJ2-5; the D gene could be TRBD1 or TRBD2 (6 bases each). Germline V gene data show CDR1 as MNHEY and CDR2 as SVGEGT. The germline V and J ends were trimmed by 2 bases and 6 bases, with 16 bases remaining between them. The CDR3 runs 15 residues. The CDR3 DNA reads as TGTGCCAGCAGTTACGGGGGGCGCGGGCAGCAGACCCAGTACTTC. This codes for CASSYGGRGQQTQYF.

This clonotype is a singleton in its sample. A clone one base away is much larger, so this may be a read error. This sequence joins TRBV19 and TRBJ2-1, with 7 bases that match TRBD1. With V trimmed by 7 bases and J by 15 bases, 21 bases remained unmatched. The CDR3 is 15 amino acids. Germline values: CDR1 LNHDA, CDR2 SQIVND (reference sequence). The CDR3 spells CASNSSLSSQGLGFF. The CDR3 bases are TGTGCCAGTAATTCCTCCCTCTCTTCACAGGGGCTCGGGTTCTTC.

This chain uses TRBV30 with TRBJ1-4; D is possibly TRBD1 (5 bases). The germline V and J ends were trimmed by 3 bases and 8 bases, with 13 bases remaining between them. Germline V gene data show CDR1 as GTSNPN and CDR2 as SVGIG (reference sequence). The length of the CDR3 is 13 residues. CDR3 DNA: TGTGCCTGGAGGACCCAGGGCCGGGAAAAACTGTTTTTT. Amino acid sequence: CAWRTQGREKLFF. The variable domain in full, completed from reference TRBV30 and TRBJ1-4, reads SQTIHQWPATLVQPVGSPLSLECTVEGTSNPNLYWYRQAAGRGLQLLFYSVGIGQISSEVPQNLSASRPQDRQFILSSKKLLLSDSGFYLCAWRTQGREKLFFGSGTQLSVL.

This clonotype is medium-sized within its sample. The V gene is TRBV27, the J gene TRBJ2-2; 9 bases agree with TRBD1. Germline assignment: CDR1 MNHEY and CDR2 SMNVEV (reference sequence). V gave up 9 bases and J gave up 5 bases; unmatched junction bases: 10. The CDR3 totals 15 residues. The CDR3, as DNA: TGTGCCAGTAGACAGCCTGGACAGGGGACCGGGGAGCTGTTTTTT. It translates to CASRQPGQGTGELFF.

This clonotype is categorized as medium-sized. J is TRBJ2-1 and V is TRBV27; D unclear. Germline-derived CDR1 and CDR2 are MNHEY and SMNVEV (reference sequence). The CDR3 length is 14 residues. The V end was cut by 2 bases, the J end by 2 bases, with 7 bases between. This CDR3 is CASSLGGTYNEQFF. Written as DNA, the CDR3 is TGTGCCAGCAGTTTAGGTGGCACCTACAATGAGCAGTTCTTC.

The chain combines TRBV19 with TRBJ2-3, with a weak D call TRBD2 (6 bases). Trimming left V 1 base short and J 0 bases short, with 11 bases between. Germline values: CDR1 LNHDA, CDR2 SQIVND (reference sequence). The CDR3 is 16 amino acids. DNA of the CDR3: TGTGCCAGTAGTATAGCGAGCGGGTCCAGCACAGATACGCAGTATTTT. This translates into CASSIASGSSTDTQYF.

V is TRBV5-5 and J is TRBJ2-4; 7 bases align to TRBD2. The CDR3 contains 17 residues. J gave up 6 bases and V 0 bases, and 12 bases lay outside the gene matches. In germline, CDR1 is SGHKS, CDR2 YYEKEE (reference sequence). The CDR3 sequence: CASSLAFAGEGRNIQYF. The CDR3 DNA is TGTGCCAGCAGCTTGGCCTTTGCGGGGGAAGGCAGAAACATTCAGTACTTC.